Listed below are T cell receptor beta chains from one sample, sequenced in a study of cytomegalovirus exposure and HLA in healthy donors. The table came from immunoSEQ multiplex PCR; TCRdb's copy has only in-frame clones and leaves some out. The sample carries about 130,000 clones, 79% recorded once. Sequencing was performed on PBMCs. Source of these receptors: a man younger than 30 in good health and CMV-seronegative. CDR3s include the opening cysteine and the closing phenylalanine or tryptophan. The D gene is left open where the match is weak. A row's size may be missing; if present it is once, few, many or a size class.

J gene: TRBJ2-5; D gene: NA; clone size: NA; V gene: TRBV6-1; CDR3 protein: CASRTVQETQYF; CDR3 DNA: TGTGCCAGCCGGACAGTCCAAGAGACCCAGTACTTC
J gene: TRBJ1-5; D gene: NA; clone size: NA; V gene: TRBV6-1; CDR3 protein: CASSDYIGSQPQHF; CDR3 DNA: TGTGCCAGCAGCGACTATATAGGGAGTCAGCCCCAGCATTTT
J gene: TRBJ1-6; D gene: NA; clone size: NA; V gene: TRBV7-6; CDR3 protein: CASSLMDGVGSPLHF; CDR3 DNA: TGTGCCAGCAGCTTGATGGACGGGGTCGGCTCACCCCTCCACTTT
J gene: TRBJ2-1; D gene: NA; clone size: NA; V gene: TRBV7-9; CDR3 protein: CASSLGALNEQFF; CDR3 DNA: TGTGCCAGCAGCTTAGGGGCCCTCAATGAGCAGTTCTTC
J gene: TRBJ1-2; D gene: NA; clone size: few; V gene: TRBV7-3; CDR3 protein: CARVIAGDLNYGYTF; CDR3 DNA: TGTGCCAGGGTGATAGCGGGGGACCTTAACTATGGCTACACCTTC
J gene: TRBJ2-5; D gene: NA; clone size: NA; V gene: TRBV30; CDR3 protein: CAWSVFFPRAFSETQYF; CDR3 DNA: TGTGCCTGGAGTGTATTTTTCCCCAGGGCGTTCTCGGAGACCCAGTACTTC
J gene: TRBJ2-7; D gene: NA; clone size: few; V gene: TRBV7-9; CDR3 protein: CASSPTGLSRYEQYF; CDR3 DNA: TGTGCCAGCAGCCCCACAGGTTTGAGTAGGTACGAGCAGTACTTC
J gene: TRBJ2-1; D gene: NA; clone size: NA; V gene: TRBV5-1; CDR3 protein: CASSFLADAYNEQFF; CDR3 DNA: TGCGCCAGCAGCTTTTTGGCGGATGCCTACAATGAGCAGTTCTTC
J gene: TRBJ1-2; D gene: NA; clone size: NA; V gene: TRBV19; CDR3 protein: CASSQYSAGPFNYGYTF; CDR3 DNA: TGTGCCAGTAGTCAATACAGTGCAGGGCCCTTTAACTATGGCTACACCTTC
J gene: TRBJ1-2; D gene: NA; clone size: NA; V gene: TRBV28; CDR3 protein: CASSSGLNYGYTF; CDR3 DNA: TGTGCCAGCAGTTCGGGACTGAACTATGGCTACACCTTC
J gene: TRBJ1-1; D gene: NA; clone size: few; V gene: TRBV4-2; CDR3 protein: CASSQDRGLDTEAFF; CDR3 DNA: TGTGCCAGCAGCCAAGATCGAGGGTTGGACACTGAAGCTTTCTTT
J gene: TRBJ1-5; D gene: TRBD1; clone size: NA; V gene: TRBV5-8; CDR3 protein: CASRIRDRGLGQPQHF; CDR3 DNA: TGTGCCAGCCGAATCCGGGACAGGGGGCTGGGTCAGCCCCAGCATTTT
J gene: TRBJ2-7; D gene: NA; clone size: NA; V gene: TRBV27; CDR3 protein: CAPKGSGEPFEQYF; CDR3 DNA: TGTGCCCCCAAGGGATCGGGAGAGCCTTTTGAGCAGTACTTC
J gene: TRBJ2-5; D gene: NA; clone size: NA; V gene: TRBV5-1; CDR3 protein: CASMKGQETQYF; CDR3 DNA: TGCGCCAGCATGAAGGGGCAAGAGACCCAGTACTTC
J gene: TRBJ2-1; D gene: TRBD2; clone size: NA; V gene: TRBV19; CDR3 protein: CASSKPSGTHKEQFF; CDR3 DNA: TGTGCCAGTAGTAAACCGAGCGGGACCCACAAGGAGCAGTTCTTC
J gene: TRBJ2-7; D gene: NA; clone size: few; V gene: TRBV29-1; CDR3 protein: CSVVSQESVYEQYF; CDR3 DNA: TGCAGCGTTGTATCACAGGAGTCTGTTTACGAGCAGTACTTC
J gene: TRBJ2-6; D gene: TRBD1; clone size: NA; V gene: TRBV5-1; CDR3 protein: CASSLGQGAGSGANVLTF; CDR3 DNA: TGCGCCAGCAGCTTGGGGCAGGGGGCTGGCTCTGGGGCCAACGTCCTGACTTTC
J gene: TRBJ1-1; D gene: TRBD1; clone size: NA; V gene: TRBV5-1; CDR3 protein: CASSPGQGLAAFF; CDR3 DNA: TGCGCCAGCAGCCCCGGACAGGGGTTGGCGGCTTTCTTT
J gene: TRBJ2-3; D gene: TRBD1; clone size: NA; V gene: TRBV19; CDR3 protein: CASSITGADTQYF; CDR3 DNA: TGTGCCAGTAGTATAACAGGGGCAGATACGCAGTATTTT
J gene: TRBJ2-3; D gene: NA; clone size: NA; V gene: TRBV6-4; CDR3 protein: CASSEVFVGLGTDTQYF; CDR3 DNA: TGTGCCAGCAGTGAGGTATTCGTGGGACTGGGAACAGATACGCAGTATTTT
J gene: TRBJ2-1; D gene: TRBD2; clone size: NA; V gene: TRBV5-6; CDR3 protein: CASSFGTNNEQFF; CDR3 DNA: TGTGCCAGCAGCTTCGGGACTAACAATGAGCAGTTCTTC
J gene: TRBJ2-1; D gene: NA; clone size: once; V gene: TRBV30; CDR3 protein: CAWSRDYNEQFF; CDR3 DNA: TGTGCCTGGAGTCGGGACTACAATGAGCAGTTCTTC